Here is one T cell receptor beta chain with its context. What antigen it recognizes has not been identified. No much larger clonotype is one base removed from it; base qualities were not supplied. Library generation was performed with 5' RACE. Sequencing took place on an Illumina HiSeq 2500. The second PCR ran for roughly 7 to 11 cycles and used a J-beta primer mix along with a sample-barcoded 5' primer. A template-switch 5' adaptor carrying 12 random nucleotides introduced a unique molecular identifier onto each TCR beta cDNA molecule. At least 2.5 million CDR3-containing paired-end reads were obtained from each sample. All of the RNA was converted into first-strand cDNA using the Mint cDNA synthesis kit, with a TRBC-specific oligonucleotide serving as the primer. Following uracil-DNA glycosylase treatment, all cDNA underwent a first 18-cycle PCR with the universal primers M1SS and BC2_uni_R. Processing in the source paper ran as follows. Each sample was normalized by randomly selecting 1 million high-quality reads, each carrying a distinct molecular identifier. Reads sharing molecular identifiers were discarded rather than binned into consensus sequences. MiTCR, run with a Q25 quality threshold and the strictest error-elimination algorithm, handled CDR3 identification, clonotype clustering and error correction. Lower-bound total TCR beta diversity was estimated with a nonparametric unseen species model using Euler transformation. Through fastp at Q25 and MiXCR, TCRdb rebuilt clones from the public reads, retaining in-frame beta chains. Duplicate CDR3 protein sequences are folded into a single record with the most common DNA and genes. These V and J calls are TCRdb output, not the study's own analysis. The sample table lists 450,000 to 700,000 distinct CDR3 sequences, approximately 30% of them with a count of one. The ten most abundant clones make up approximately 17% of the sample.

Systemically healthy Caucasian individuals from Russia, approximately 39 in total and aged roughly 6 to 100 years, were included as donors. Each donor gave 8 to 10 milliliters of peripheral blood, drawn into EDTA-treated Vacutainer tubes. PBMCs were isolated by Ficoll-Paque density-gradient centrifugation, with at least 7 million obtained per sample. Total RNA was extracted from PBMCs with Trizol reagent, with at least 5.5 micrograms obtained per sample. For every donor, flow cytometry on a PBMC aliquot measured the percentage of naive CD45RAhigh/CD27high T cells. The data were taken from a study of blood T cells in healthy people across ages (dated by TCRdb to between 2015 and 2017). In terms of the full investigation: In model experiments, template switching captured about one uniquely barcoded TCR beta cDNA molecule for every two T cells. Age-related changes in TCR beta repertoire diversity were measured in the study by deep sequencing normalized with unique cDNA molecular identifiers. Donors were grouped into four age groups: young (average roughly 17 years), middle-aged (about 40), aged (around 60) and long-lived (just over 80). To avoid experimental bias, donors of different ages were distributed randomly across sequencing lanes. The study analyzed two additional independent replicas of 1 million unique cDNA reads from the same blood draw for two donors, one aged 18 to 30 and one aged 80 or older. Here is what the overall study found, with its caveats: The long-lived group showed more naive CD4+ T cells, fewer expanded clones and increased TCR diversity than the aged group, suggesting age selection. The percentage of naive T cells measured by flow cytometry correlated strongly with observed TCR beta diversity. Conclusive comparison of naive and antigen-experienced compartments was prevented by the profiling of bulk unsorted PBMCs. The CMV infection status of donors was not known, potentially confounding age-related changes in expanded clonotypes. Estimates of total diversity based on one million sequenced T cells were considered lower bounds and underestimates. Observed TCR beta diversity per million T cells fell roughly linearly with age, and a significant reduction was already apparent by age about 36.

This clonotype was obtained from a woman in her seventies in good health. Sequenced sample: blood.

CDR3 sequence: CASSSFWDEKLFF. The nucleotide sequence is given as TGTGCCAGCAGCTCTTTTTGGGATGAAAAACTGTTTTTT. The chain couples TRBV7-2 to TRBJ1-4, with the D gene not clear enough to name. From the cysteine through the phenylalanine, the CDR3 covers 13 amino acids. Only the CDR3 region is kept as DNA, spanning 39 bases read in frame from base 1. The CDR1 and CDR2 encoded by the germline V gene are SGHTA and FQGNSA. The trim is 4 bases for V and 6 bases for J, with a gap of 9 bases between the germline ends.